This T cell receptor (beta chain) came from a study of shared clonotypes between healthy human individuals (dated by TCRdb to between 2020 and 2021). With regard to the full study: A couple of women and a few men aged 18 to 49 years were included in the cohort. To estimate repertoire size and how much clonotype sharing occurs between individuals, the study deeply sequenced the blood TCR repertoires of five healthy adults. For each donor, three plates each were used for CD4 naive and CD4 memory, two plates were used for CD8 naive, and one plate was used for CD8 memory. Different laboratories and diverse techniques were used to prepare libraries and sequence TCR repertoires, to increase sequencing depth and limit assay-specific biases. Leukapheresis yielded between about 0.94 and 9.5 billion PBMCs per donor. Results and caveats for the whole study, not just this receptor: Based on pairwise subsampling, the degree of clonotype sharing among donors was expected to be affected by sequencing depth. Roughly 5% of naive CD4, approximately 3.7% of naive CD8, about 2.4% of memory CD4, and 0.35% to 0.5% of memory CD8 clonotypes were shared across several donors. Even with the large sequencing depth, rarefaction of the sorted-subset datasets indicated that sequencing was incomplete. Compared with non-shared clonotypes, clonotypes shared by all four sorted-subset donors had higher generation probabilities. Because the study included only a small number of donors, the genetic and exposure-history diversity represented was limited. Naive subsets generally had larger estimated clonotype richness than memory subsets did. Sampling was limited to blood, and TCR repertoires in tissue likely differ from TCR repertoires in blood.

The CDR3 holds 17 amino acids from the cysteine to the phenylalanine. The CDR3 DNA has 51 bases and is translated from base 1. From a lookup of the germline V gene, CDR1 and CDR2 are MGHRA and YSYEKL. For this chain, trimming is 4 bases at the V end and 8 bases at the J end, and the number of junction bases without a gene match is 14. Notes on this clone: Its antigen target is currently unknown. Base quality data are lacking; no much larger clone is found one base away.

TCR CDR3 regions were amplified from genomic DNA by multiplex PCR using the deep immunoSEQ assay. For each cell subset, the extracted genomic DNA was distributed evenly across all wells of several immunoSEQ 96-well plates, and each plate served as one replicate. Each replicate PCR for sorted subsets received roughly 0.2 ug genomic DNA, equal to about 30,000 T cell genomes. Purified libraries were quantified with a Qubit 3.0 fluorometer, sized on a Bioanalyzer 2100, and re-quantified with the KAPA Library Quantification kit. Every immunoSEQ 96-well plate was sequenced on a separate single-read 150-cycle Illumina NextSeq 550 flow cell. On the authors' methods: The immunoSEQ output contained only junctional sequences without quality scores, so filtering could not match that applied to full-length reads. To assign V/J genes and CDR3, sequences were annotated against IMGT germline references using PyIR, a Python wrapper for IgBLAST v1.9. Reads were filtered out if the reads had weak V/J assignments (E-value above 1e-6), no CDR3, stop codons, out-of-frame junctions, or ambiguous translated residues. A V3J clonotype was defined by an identical inferred V gene, J gene, and CDR3 amino acid sequence. To compute the percentage overlap between repertoires, the number of shared unique clonotypes was divided by the size of the smaller repertoire. Richness of each repertoire was evaluated using RTK rarefaction, the Chao1 estimator, and Recon v2.1 estimates of unobserved clonotypes. For all TCRbeta clonotypes obtained by the gDNA method from a handful of donors, generation probabilities were computed with OLGA. The source is immuneACCESS, and TCRdb retained only in-frame sequences with V and J called. Part of the clones is not carried over; for the studies checked, unresolved V genes explain less than half of this, and the remainder is unexplained. The D gene and trimming were derived from the DNA, and the V and J assignments and clone size from that table. The sample table shows some 1 million clones, and about 74% are seen once. The ten top clones hold about 1.5% of the sample.

Healthy HIV-negative adults with no recently reported acute infections or vaccinations were included as donors. Every donor was a Caucasian adult residing in Nashville, Tennessee, USA. CD4+ T cells were enriched through magnetic negative selection, after which naive cells were positively selected on CD45RA and the remaining negative fraction served as the memory subset. After blood collection by leukapheresis, PBMCs were isolated using Ficoll-Histopaque density gradient centrifugation and then cryopreserved in the vapor phase of liquid nitrogen. Purity and quantity of every magnetically sorted T cell population were checked by analytical flow cytometry. Each sorted fraction had its genomic DNA isolated and then quantified by UV absorbance on a Nanodrop 2000c.

The sequenced material came from memory CD4+ T cells sorted from blood. The sample's cell subset or site, from its label and the paper: CD45RA-negative fraction. This chain is built from TRBV4-1 and TRBJ2-1, with 10 bases matching TRBD2. The clonotype was recovered from a man aged 18-30 years in good health. The CDR3 in this case is CASSPPRQAGGPYEQFF. The bases are TGCGCCAGCAGCCCTCCCCGGCAAGCGGGGGGGCCCTATGAGCAGTTCTTC.